The TCR beta chain described here comes from a study of blood T cell repertoires in COVID-19. Turning to the study itself: Both acute and convalescent COVID-19 samples were obtained from the United States, Italy and Spain.

Authors' analysis steps: From reference gene primer amplification, estimates of nucleated cell counts were derived. Repertoires were generated with immunoSEQ multiplex PCR, while TCRdb's copy carries only in-frame clones and drops some. V and J calls and clone size come straight from that table; D and trimming were deduced from the DNA. The data show about 58,000 clones, 70% to 90% seen once. CDR3 length equals 14 residues. Germline CDR1 and CDR2: LNHDA and SQIVND (reference sequence). Trimming stripped 3 bases from V and 1 base from J, with 10 bases between. This clone has a handful of counts. Specimen: peripheral blood. This TCR derives from a man aged 35 to 55 with active COVID-19. The chain is built from TRBV19 and TRBJ2-7, with a tentative D call TRBD2 (6 bases). CDR3 protein: CASSIGGGSYEQYF. The CDR3 DNA is TGTGCCAGTAGTATCGGTGGGGGGTCCTACGAGCAGTACTTC.